The clone carrying this TCR beta chain has at least ten counts. The data were taken from a study of T cells in Graves' hyperthyroidism and ophthalmopathy. On the study more broadly: Initial diagnosis, before any treatment, was when peripheral blood was collected.

It was RNA transcripts that yielded the amplified TCR beta CDR3 regions. HTBI primers were employed in a first-round RT-PCR of the TCR CDR3. One entry per CDR3 protein results from TCRdb running MiXCR on the multiplex PCR reads. Here the sample spans roughly 650,000 distinct CDR3 sequences, 15% to 20% being singletons. The sequence derives from a woman aged 40-49 years with Graves' ophthalmopathy. Sequences were obtained from blood.

CDR3 DNA: TGTGCCAGCAGGCTGGCTGTCCATGAGCAGTTCTTC. Translated: CASRLAVHEQFF. The chain has TRBV28 and TRBJ2-1; no clear D. Germline lookup yields CDR1 MDHEN and CDR2 SYDVKM. This CDR3 has 12 amino acids. Trimming cost V 6 bases and J 8 bases, with 11 bases left between them.